The clone carrying this T cell receptor (beta chain) appeared many times. The antigen is not known. Unsorted libraries were generated from 2 million PBMCs. These cells had been stored in RNAlater at -80 C. This specimen comes from a study of neurological immune-mediated disorders. Study as a whole: Multiple sclerosis patients numbering about 34 comprised roughly 31 relapsing-remitting and 3 secondary progressive patients.

The cDNA was generated through 5'RACE incorporating 10-nucleotide random UMIs. TCRdb fed the 5' RACE reads into MiXCR, producing one record per CDR3 protein. The sample includes some 61,000 distinct CDR3 sequences, approximately 4.1% of them seen just once. Findings and limits, study-wide: In HTLV-1-associated myelopathy, TCR clonal expansion was greatest, whereas multiple sclerosis had the least, falling below healthy controls.

Sequenced: PBMCs. This TCR was sampled from a man aged 25-45 years with multiple sclerosis.

The CDR3 protein is CASSWDRDRRYNEQFF. The CDR3 nucleotides read TGCGCCAGCAGCTGGGACCGGGACAGGAGATACAATGAGCAGTTCTTC. V and J are TRBV5-1 and TRBJ2-1, with 8 bases lining up with TRBD1. J was trimmed by 4 bases and V by 3 bases; bases with no gene match: 9. CDR1 is SGHRS and CDR2 is YFSETQ in the germline V gene. CDR3 length: 16 amino acids. The variable domain in full, with the rest retrieved from reference TRBV5-1 and TRBJ2-1, is KAGVTQTPRYLIKTRGQQVTLSCSPISGHRSVSWYQQTPGQGLQFLFEYFSETQRNKGNFPGRFSGRQFSNSRSEMNVSTLELGDSALYLCASSWDRDRRYNEQFFGPGTRLTVL.